This TCR beta chain emerged from a study of cytomegalovirus exposure and HLA in healthy donors. Study-level points and caveats: A cluster of highly shared sequence variants was likely a sequencing artifact.

The PCR made use of 60 Vbeta and 13 Jbeta primers. Method: immunoSEQ multiplex PCR; TCRdb's copy keeps in-frame clones and lacks some. The sample includes 200,000 to 250,000 clones, 80% to 85% of them seen just once. The V end lost 8 bases, the J end lost 8 bases, and 16 bases lay between the germline ends. Germline CDR1 ENHRY, CDR2 SYGVKD. CDR3 size: 13 residues. Comments on this clone: No antigen is known for it.

The receptor was isolated from a boy aged 2 to 10 in good health and CMV-seronegative. This chain links TRBV10-3 with TRBJ2-1; a possible D gene is TRBD2 (6 bases). Source material: PBMCs. This CDR3 is CAIGGTARDEQFF. CDR3 sequence (DNA): TGTGCCATCGGGGGGACTGCTAGGGATGAGCAGTTCTTC.